This TCR beta chain came from a study of blood T cell repertoires in COVID-19. Study-wide background: Researchers got acute and convalescent COVID-19 samples from the United States, Italy and Spain. Nucleic acid was either cDNA or gDNA, and it came from T cells, B-cell-depleted T cells, or PBMCs.

The V segment lost 4 bases and the J segment 4 bases; nucleotides outside the gene matches: 3. The CDR3 consists of 14 residues. Germline CDR1 reads SGHKS; CDR2 reads YYEKEE (reference sequence). Original methodology: Reference gene primers were amplified, and this amplification served to estimate nucleated cell counts. Libraries were prepared by immunoSEQ multiplex PCR; TCRdb keeps only in-frame clonotypes and omits some of them. V, J and clone size reflect that table, while D and trimming were determined from the DNA. The sample lists about 160,000 clones; under 95% were seen once. The chain has TRBV5-5 and TRBJ2-2; TRBD1 agrees at 8 bases. The clonotype comes from a man between 60 and 75 years old with active or convalescent COVID-19. The sample consisted of peripheral blood. CDR3 DNA: TGTGCCAGCAGCGCAGGGGGCCCCACCGGGGAGCTGTTTTTT. Translated, it gives CASSAGGPTGELFF.